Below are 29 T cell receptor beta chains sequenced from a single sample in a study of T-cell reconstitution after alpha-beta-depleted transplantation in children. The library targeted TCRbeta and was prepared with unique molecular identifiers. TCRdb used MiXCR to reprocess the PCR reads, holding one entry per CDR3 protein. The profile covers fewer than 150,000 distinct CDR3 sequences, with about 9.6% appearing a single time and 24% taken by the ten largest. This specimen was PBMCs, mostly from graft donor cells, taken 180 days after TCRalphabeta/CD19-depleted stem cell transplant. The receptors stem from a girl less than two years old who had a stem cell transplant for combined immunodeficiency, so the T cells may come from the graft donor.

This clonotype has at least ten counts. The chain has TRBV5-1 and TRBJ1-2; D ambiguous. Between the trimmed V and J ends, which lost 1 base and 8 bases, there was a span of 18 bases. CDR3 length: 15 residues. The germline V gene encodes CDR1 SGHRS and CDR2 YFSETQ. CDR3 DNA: TGCGCCAGCAGCTTGTCGCCCGGGTCGGAGTGGGGCTACACCTTC. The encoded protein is CASSLSPGSEWGYTF.

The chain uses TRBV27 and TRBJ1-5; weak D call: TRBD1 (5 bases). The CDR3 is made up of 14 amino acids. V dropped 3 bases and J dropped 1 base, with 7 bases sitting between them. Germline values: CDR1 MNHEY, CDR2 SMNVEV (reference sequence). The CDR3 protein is CASSFRDSNQPQHF. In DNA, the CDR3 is TGTGCCAGCAGTTTCCGGGACAGCAATCAGCCCCAGCATTTT.

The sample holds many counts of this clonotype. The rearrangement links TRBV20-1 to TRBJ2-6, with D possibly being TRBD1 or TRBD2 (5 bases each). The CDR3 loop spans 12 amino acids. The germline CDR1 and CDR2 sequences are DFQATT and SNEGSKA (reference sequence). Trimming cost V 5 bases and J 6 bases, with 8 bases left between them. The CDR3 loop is CSAWDLANVLTF. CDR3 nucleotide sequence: TGCAGTGCTTGGGACCTGGCCAACGTCCTGACTTTC.

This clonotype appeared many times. CDR3: CASSLGREIEQFF. For the CDR3, the DNA is TGCGCCAGCAGCTTAGGGAGGGAAATTGAGCAGTTCTTC. This rearrangement joins TRBV5-1 to TRBJ2-1; TRBD2 matches at 7 bases. This CDR3 has 13 amino acids. The V and J ends lost 2 bases and 9 bases, in that order; junction bases with no gene match: 5. CDR1 and CDR2 from the germline V gene are SGHRS and YFSETQ.

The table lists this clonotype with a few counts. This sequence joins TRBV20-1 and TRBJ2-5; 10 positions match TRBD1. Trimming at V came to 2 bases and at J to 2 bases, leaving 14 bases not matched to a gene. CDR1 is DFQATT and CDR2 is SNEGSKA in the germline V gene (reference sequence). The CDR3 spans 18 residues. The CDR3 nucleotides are TGCAGTGCTAGAAAGCCGCCGGGGGGGACAGGGGAACAAGAGACCCAGTACTTC. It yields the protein CSARKPPGGTGEQETQYF.

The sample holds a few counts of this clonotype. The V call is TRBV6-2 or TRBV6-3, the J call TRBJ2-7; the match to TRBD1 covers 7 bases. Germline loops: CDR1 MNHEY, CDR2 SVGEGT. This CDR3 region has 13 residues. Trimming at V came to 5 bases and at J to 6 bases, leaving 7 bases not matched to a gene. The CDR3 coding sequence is TGTGCCAGCAGTCTCATACAGGGGTTCGAGCAGTACTTC. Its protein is CASSLIQGFEQYF.

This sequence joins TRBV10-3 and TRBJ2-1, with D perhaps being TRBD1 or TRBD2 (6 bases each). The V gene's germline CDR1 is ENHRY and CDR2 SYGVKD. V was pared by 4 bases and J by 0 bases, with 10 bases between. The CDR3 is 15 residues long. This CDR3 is CAISARGDSYNEQFF. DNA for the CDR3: TGTGCCATCAGTGCAAGGGGGGACTCCTACAATGAGCAGTTCTTC.

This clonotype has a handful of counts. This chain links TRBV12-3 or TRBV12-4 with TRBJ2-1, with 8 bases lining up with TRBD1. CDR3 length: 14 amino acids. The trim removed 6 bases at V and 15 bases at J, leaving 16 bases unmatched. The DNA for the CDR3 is TGTGCCAGCAGCACATCAGGGGGCACTTTTGGTATGTTCTTC. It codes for CASSTSGGTFGMFF.

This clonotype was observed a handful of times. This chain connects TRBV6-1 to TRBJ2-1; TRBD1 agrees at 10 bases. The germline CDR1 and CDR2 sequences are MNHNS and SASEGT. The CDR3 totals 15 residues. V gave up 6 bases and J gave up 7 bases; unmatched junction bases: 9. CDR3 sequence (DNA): TGTGCCAGCAGCCGTCTGGGACAGGGGAAGAATGAGCAGTTCTTC. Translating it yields CASSRLGQGKNEQFF.

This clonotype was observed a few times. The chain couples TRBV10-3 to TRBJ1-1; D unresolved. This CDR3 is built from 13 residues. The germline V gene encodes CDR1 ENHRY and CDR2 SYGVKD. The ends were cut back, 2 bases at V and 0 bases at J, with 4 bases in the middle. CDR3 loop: CAISETVNTEAFF. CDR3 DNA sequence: TGTGCCATCAGTGAGACGGTGAACACTGAAGCTTTCTTT.

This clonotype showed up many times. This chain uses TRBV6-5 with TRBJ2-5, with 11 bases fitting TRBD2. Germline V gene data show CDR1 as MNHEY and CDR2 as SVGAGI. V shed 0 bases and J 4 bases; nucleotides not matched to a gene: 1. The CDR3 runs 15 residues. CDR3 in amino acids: CASSYSGLAGETQYF. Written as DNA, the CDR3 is TGTGCCAGCAGTTACTCAGGACTAGCGGGAGAGACCCAGTACTTC.

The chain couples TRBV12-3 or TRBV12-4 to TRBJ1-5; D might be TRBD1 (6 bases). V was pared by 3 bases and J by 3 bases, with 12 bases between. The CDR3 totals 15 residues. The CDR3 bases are TGTGCCAGCAGTTTGGGGGCTATACCCAATCAGCCCCAGCATTTT. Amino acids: CASSLGAIPNQPQHF.

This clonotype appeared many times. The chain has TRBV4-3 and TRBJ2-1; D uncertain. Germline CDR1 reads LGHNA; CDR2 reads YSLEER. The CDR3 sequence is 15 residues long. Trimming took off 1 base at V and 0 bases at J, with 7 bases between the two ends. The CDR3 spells CASSQGGTSYNEQFF. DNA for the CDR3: TGCGCCAGCAGCCAAGGAGGCACCTCCTACAATGAGCAGTTCTTC.

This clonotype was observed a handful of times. The chain's CDR3 is CSAILQTMNTEAFF. CDR3 coding DNA: TGCAGTGCTATCCTCCAGACCATGAACACTGAAGCTTTCTTT. This chain connects TRBV20-1 to TRBJ1-1, with D uncertain. Trimming took 4 bases from V and 0 from J, leaving 12 bases between them. Per the germline V gene, CDR1 is DFQATT and CDR2 is SNEGSKA (reference sequence). The CDR3 totals 14 residues.

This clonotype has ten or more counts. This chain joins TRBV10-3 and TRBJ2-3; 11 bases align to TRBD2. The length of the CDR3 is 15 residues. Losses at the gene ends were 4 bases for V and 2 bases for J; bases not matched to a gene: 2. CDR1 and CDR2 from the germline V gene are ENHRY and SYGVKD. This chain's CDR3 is CAISGLAGPTDTQYF. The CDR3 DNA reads TGTGCCATCAGTGGACTAGCGGGGCCCACAGATACGCAGTATTTT.

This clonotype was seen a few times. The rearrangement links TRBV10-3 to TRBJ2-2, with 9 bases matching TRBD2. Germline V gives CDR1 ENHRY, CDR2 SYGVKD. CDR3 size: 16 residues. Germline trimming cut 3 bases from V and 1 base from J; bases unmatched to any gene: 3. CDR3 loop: CAISDASGKNTGELFF. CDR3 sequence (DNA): TGTGCCATCAGTGATGCTAGCGGGAAGAACACCGGGGAGCTGTTTTTT.

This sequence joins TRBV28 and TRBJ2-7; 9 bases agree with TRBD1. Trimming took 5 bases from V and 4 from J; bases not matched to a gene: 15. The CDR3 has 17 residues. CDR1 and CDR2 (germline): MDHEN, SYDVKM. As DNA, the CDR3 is TGTGCCAGCAGTCCTCCACCCTACAGGGGGCTCTCGTACGAGCAGTACTTC. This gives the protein CASSPPPYRGLSYEQYF.

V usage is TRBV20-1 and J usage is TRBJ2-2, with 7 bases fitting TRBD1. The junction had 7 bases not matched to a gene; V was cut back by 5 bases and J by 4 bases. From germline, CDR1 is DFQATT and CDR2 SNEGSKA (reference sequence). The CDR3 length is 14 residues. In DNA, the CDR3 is TGCAGTGCTTCTAGGGGGCGCGGCACCGGGGAGCTGTTTTTT. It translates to CSASRGRGTGELFF.

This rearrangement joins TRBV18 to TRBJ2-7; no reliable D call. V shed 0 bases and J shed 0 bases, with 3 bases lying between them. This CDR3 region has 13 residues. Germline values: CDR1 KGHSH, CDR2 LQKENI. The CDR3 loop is CASSPPISYEQYF. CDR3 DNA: TGTGCCAGCTCACCACCTATCTCCTACGAGCAGTACTTC.

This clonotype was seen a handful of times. Here the CDR3 reads CASSSVGWDRVPFYEQYF. In DNA, the CDR3 is TGTGCCAGCAGTAGTGTCGGTTGGGACAGGGTTCCTTTCTACGAGCAGTACTTC. This sequence joins TRBV11-2 and TRBJ2-7, with TRBD1 matching over 9 bases. J was trimmed by 3 bases and V by 6 bases; bases with no gene match: 18. The germline V gene encodes CDR1 SGHAT and CDR2 FQNNGV. The CDR3 covers 18 residues. The whole variable domain, remainder taken from reference TRBV11-2 and TRBJ2-7, is EAGVAQSPRYKIIEKRQSVAFWCNPISGHATLYWYQQILGQGPKLLIQFQNNGVVDDSQLPKDRFSAERLKGVDSTLKIQPAKLEDSAVYLCASSSVGWDRVPFYEQYFGPGTRLTVT.

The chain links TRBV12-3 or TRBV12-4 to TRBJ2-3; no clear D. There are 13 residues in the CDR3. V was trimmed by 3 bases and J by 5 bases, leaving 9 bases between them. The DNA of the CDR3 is TGTGCCAGCAGTTTTCCCGTTGAAGATACGCAGTATTTT. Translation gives CASSFPVEDTQYF.

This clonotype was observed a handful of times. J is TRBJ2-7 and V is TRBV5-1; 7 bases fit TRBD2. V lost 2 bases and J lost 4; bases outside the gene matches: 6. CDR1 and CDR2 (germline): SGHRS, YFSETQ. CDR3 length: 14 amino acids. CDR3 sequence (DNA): TGCGCCAGCAGCTTCGCGCGGGAGTGGTACGAGCAGTACTTC. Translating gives CASSFAREWYEQYF.

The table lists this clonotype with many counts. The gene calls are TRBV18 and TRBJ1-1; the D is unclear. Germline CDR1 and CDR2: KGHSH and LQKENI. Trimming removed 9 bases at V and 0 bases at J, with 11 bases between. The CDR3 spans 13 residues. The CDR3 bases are TGTGCCAGTAGCCTTTCTTTGAACACTGAAGCTTTCTTT. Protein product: CASSLSLNTEAFF.

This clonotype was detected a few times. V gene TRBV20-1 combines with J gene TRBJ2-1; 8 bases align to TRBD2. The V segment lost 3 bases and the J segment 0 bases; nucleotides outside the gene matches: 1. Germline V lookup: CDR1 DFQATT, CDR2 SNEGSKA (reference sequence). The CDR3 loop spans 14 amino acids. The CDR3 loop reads CSASGTSSYNEQFF. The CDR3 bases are TGCAGTGCTAGTGGGACTAGCTCCTACAATGAGCAGTTCTTC.

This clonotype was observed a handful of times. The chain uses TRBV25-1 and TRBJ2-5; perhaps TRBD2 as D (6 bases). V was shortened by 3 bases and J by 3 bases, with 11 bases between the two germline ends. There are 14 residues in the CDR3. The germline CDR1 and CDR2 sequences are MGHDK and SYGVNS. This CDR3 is CASSDLAEEETQYF. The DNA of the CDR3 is TGTGCCAGCAGTGATTTAGCGGAAGAAGAGACCCAGTACTTC.

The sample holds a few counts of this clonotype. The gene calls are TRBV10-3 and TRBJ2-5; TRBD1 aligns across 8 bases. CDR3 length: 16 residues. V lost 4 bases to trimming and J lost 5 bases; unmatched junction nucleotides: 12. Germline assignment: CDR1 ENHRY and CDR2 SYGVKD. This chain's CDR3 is CAISGHVDRVHETQYF. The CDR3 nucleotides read TGTGCCATCAGTGGACATGTGGACAGGGTTCACGAGACCCAGTACTTC.

Written as DNA, the CDR3 is TGTGCCAGCAGCTTCTTGGCGGGGTCCTACGAGCAGTACTTC. Translated, it gives CASSFLAGSYEQYF. This chain joins TRBV7-9 and TRBJ2-7; D may be TRBD2 (6 bases). The CDR3 contains 14 residues. V gave up 3 bases and J gave up 1 base, with 10 bases separating them. Germline CDR1 and CDR2: SEHNR and FQNEAQ (reference sequence).

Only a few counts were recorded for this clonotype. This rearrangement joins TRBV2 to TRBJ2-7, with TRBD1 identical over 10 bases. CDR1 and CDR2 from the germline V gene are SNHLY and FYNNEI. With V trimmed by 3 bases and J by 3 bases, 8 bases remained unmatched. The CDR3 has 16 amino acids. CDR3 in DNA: TGTGCCAGCAGTGATATTTGGGGACAGGGGATCTACGAGCAGTACTTC. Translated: CASSDIWGQGIYEQYF.

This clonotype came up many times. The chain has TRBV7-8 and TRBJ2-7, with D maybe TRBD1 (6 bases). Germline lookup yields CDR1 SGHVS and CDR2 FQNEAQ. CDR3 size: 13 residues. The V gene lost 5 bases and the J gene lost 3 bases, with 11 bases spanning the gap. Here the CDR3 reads CASSENRDYEQYF. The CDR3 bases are TGTGCCAGCAGCGAAAACAGGGACTACGAGCAGTACTTC.